This record looks at one T cell receptor (beta chain) sequence and its context. The antigen is not known. The data derive from a study of post-analysis software for immune sequencing data. Prepared TCR beta cDNA libraries contained unique molecular identifiers. TCRdb re-called the PCR reads through MiXCR, storing one row per CDR3 protein. Among more than 350,000 distinct CDR3 sequences listed, approximately 38% were seen once. From germline, CDR1 is MGHRA and CDR2 YSYEKL. The CDR3 totals 18 residues. With 3 bases clipped from V and 2 bases from J, the junction kept 12 bases outside the gene matches. Broader study findings: By F measure, samples from a shared preparation batch strongly co-clustered. Patients had higher frequencies than controls of four to six TRBV segments, including TRBV5-6, TRBV5-1 and TRBV20-1.

This receptor was obtained from a girl aged 2-10 years with multiple sclerosis. Sequenced: blood. The genes are TRBV4-1 and TRBJ2-2, with TRBD1 matching 7 bases. The CDR3: CASSHLGQDRLNTGELFF. The CDR3 nucleotides read TGCGCCAGCAGCCACCTGGGCCAGGACAGGTTAAACACCGGGGAGCTGTTTTTT.